One and the same sample provided the 5 T cell receptor beta chains below, sequenced in a study of T cell repertoires in cytomegalovirus infection. One entry per CDR3 protein results from TCRdb running MiXCR on the reads. The sample consists of 150,000 to 200,000 distinct CDR3 sequences, 14% of them appearing once. Specimen: PBMCs. The receptors originated from a human donor in good health (CMV status not recorded). Some clones in this sample may be carry-over from other donors' samples.

Only a few counts were recorded for this clonotype. The J gene is TRBJ2-1, the V gene TRBV7-9; D call uncertain. The CDR3 spans 16 residues. Per germline, CDR1 SEHNR and CDR2 FQNEAQ (reference sequence). Trimming pared 3 bases from V and 0 bases from J, leaving 12 bases between. CDR3 coding DNA: TGTGCCAGCAGCTTCCCGTCCCTCGGCTCCTACAATGAGCAGTTCTTC. Translating it yields CASSFPSLGSYNEQFF.

This clonotype has just a few counts. The V gene is TRBV29-1, the J gene TRBJ1-1, with TRBD1 as a possible D gene (5 bases). Trimming left V 6 bases short and J 7 bases short, with 9 bases between. The CDR3 spans 10 residues. Per germline, CDR1 SQVTM and CDR2 ANQGSEA. The CDR3 region is CSVGHVEAFF. The CDR3 DNA reads TGCAGCGTCGGACACGTTGAAGCTTTCTTT.

This clonotype was counted many times. The chain uses TRBV4-1 and TRBJ2-7; D might be TRBD2 (6 bases). Germline CDR1 and CDR2: MGHRA and YSYEKL. The V and J ends lost 3 bases and 3 bases respectively, with 15 bases between them. The CDR3 covers 15 residues. CDR3 sequence: CASSQAPGDNYEQYF. The DNA of the CDR3 is TGCGCCAGCAGCCAGGCCCCGGGAGATAACTACGAGCAGTACTTC.

The V and J genes are TRBV5-1 and TRBJ2-1; 11 nucleotides line up with TRBD2. V lost 0 bases and J lost 6; bases outside the gene matches: 2. The CDR3 extends over 15 amino acids. CDR1 is SGHRS, CDR2 YFSETQ, per germline. CDR3 sequence reads: CASSLGLAGINEQFF. CDR3 sequence (DNA): TGCGCCAGCAGCTTGGGACTAGCGGGGATCAATGAGCAGTTCTTC.

In this sample, this clonotype turned up many times. The CDR3 sequence is CATSREGIDTGELFF. The CDR3 nucleotides read TGTGCCACCAGCAGAGAGGGAATTGACACCGGGGAGCTGTTTTTT. V gene TRBV15 combines with J gene TRBJ2-2; D is undetermined. Germline loops: CDR1 LNHNV, CDR2 YYDKDF (reference sequence). The V gene lost 0 bases and the J gene lost 3 bases, with 8 bases spanning the gap. The CDR3 loop spans 15 amino acids.